This T cell receptor (beta chain) was recorded in a study of post-analysis software for immune sequencing data. Prepared TCR beta cDNA libraries contained unique molecular identifiers. Each batch of roughly 0.9 to 10 million T cells produced a few hundred thousand cDNA molecules. Each CDR3 protein is one row after TCRdb ran MiXCR on the PCR reads. Among some 800,000 distinct CDR3 sequences listed, 35% to 55% were seen once. The sequence was obtained from a girl aged 5-17 years with multiple sclerosis. The specimen sequenced was blood.

The CDR3 nucleotides read TGCGCCAGCAGCTTGGCCCCCGGCGCCCTGACCACCGGGGAGCTGTTTTTT. It translates to CASSLAPGALTTGELFF. This chain links TRBV5-1 with TRBJ2-2; no clear D. Germline CDR1 and CDR2: SGHRS and YFSETQ. The V gene lost 0 bases and the J gene lost 4 bases, with 16 bases spanning the gap. This CDR3 region has 17 residues.